What follows are 27 T cell receptor beta chains derived from one specimen sequenced in a study of blood T cells in healthy people across ages. It was with a sample-barcoded 5' primer and a J-beta primer mix that a second PCR of roughly 6 to 12 cycles was run. TCRdb itself ran the 5' RACE reads through MiXCR, one entry per CDR3 protein. Of fewer than 1,000,000 distinct CDR3 sequences listed, roughly 44% are singletons. The sequenced material came from blood. All receptors come from a man in his sixties in good health.

This clonotype was counted between two and nine times. This chain joins TRBV20-1 and TRBJ2-2, with 12 bases fitting TRBD2. The germline V gene encodes CDR1 DFQATT and CDR2 SNEGSKA (reference sequence). The V and J ends lost 5 bases and 5 bases, in that order; junction bases with no gene match: 3. The CDR3 runs to 14 residues. Written as DNA, the CDR3 is TGCAGTGCTCCCGGGACTAGCGGGACCGGGGAGCTGTTTTTT. Amino acids: CSAPGTSGTGELFF.

In its sample, this clonotype was seen a few times. The chain employs TRBV29-1 and TRBJ2-3; D is possibly TRBD2 (6 bases). Germline CDR1 is SQVTM and CDR2 is ANQGSEA. This CDR3 contains 13 residues. The V end lost 7 bases, the J end lost 4 bases, and 15 bases lay between the germline ends. CDR3 coding DNA: TGCAGCGGTGGGTTGCGGGGCGCAGATACGCAGTATTTT. The encoded protein is CSGGLRGADTQYF.

A few counts support this clonotype. One base away lies a much larger clone, so this may be a sequencing read error. The chain employs TRBV5-1 and TRBJ2-7; D perhaps matches TRBD1 (5 bases). This CDR3 spans 14 amino acids. Trimming shortened V by 5 bases and J by 6 bases, and 18 bases separated the two germline ends. Germline CDR1 reads SGHRS; CDR2 reads YFSETQ. Written as DNA, the CDR3 is TGCGCCAGCAGAGTGACAGCGACATGGGGCGAGCAGTACTTC. The encoded protein is CASRVTATWGEQYF.

Note on this clonotype: One end of the junction varies from germline; a read error may be responsible. The V gene is TRBV28, the J gene TRBJ1-5; D gene ambiguous. Germline CDR1 reads MDHEN; CDR2 reads SYDVKM. The CDR3 consists of 15 residues. This chain's CDR3 is CASSLNTFRNQPRHF. CDR3 bases: TGTGCCAGCAGTTTGAACACCTTCCGCAATCAGCCCCGGCATTTT.

Comments on this clonotype: This may come from a read error, since a much larger clone is one base off. V gene TRBV29-1 combines with J gene TRBJ2-7; no definite D call. Germline lookup yields CDR1 SQVTM and CDR2 ANQGSEA. The CDR3 is 12 residues long. CDR3 nucleotide sequence: TGCAACGTTGGAACAGTATCCTACGGGCAGTACTTC. This translates into CNVGTVSYGQYF.

In this sample, this clonotype turned up a few times. The CDR3 loop is CASSYSNHEQYF. The CDR3 bases are TGTGCCAGCAGTTACTCGAATCACGAGCAGTACTTC. The chain joins TRBV6-2 or TRBV6-3 to TRBJ2-7; no reliable D call. Germline lookup yields CDR1 MNHEY and CDR2 SVGEGT. This CDR3 comprises 12 residues. V lost 0 bases, J lost 5 bases, and 5 bases lay in between.

This clonotype came up many times. The chain is built from TRBV7-2 and TRBJ2-7, with TRBD1 as a possible D gene (5 bases). The CDR3 contains 14 residues. The V end lost 4 bases, the J end lost 0 bases, and 10 bases lay between the germline ends. CDR1 is SGHTA and CDR2 is FQGNSA in the germline V gene. Here the CDR3 reads CASSSDRSSYEQYF. Written as DNA, the CDR3 is TGTGCCAGCAGCTCCGACAGAAGCTCCTACGAGCAGTACTTC.

This clonotype was counted a few times. V and J are TRBV12-3 or TRBV12-4 and TRBJ2-7; perhaps TRBD2 as D (5 bases). The germline V and J ends were trimmed by 3 bases and 2 bases, with 8 bases remaining between them. The length of the CDR3 is 13 residues. The CDR3: CASSFTRPYEQYF. The CDR3 nucleotides read TGTGCCAGCAGTTTTACTAGACCCTACGAGCAGTACTTC.

This clonotype was seen just once. The rearrangement joins TRBV6-1 to TRBJ2-5; 10 nucleotides line up with TRBD2. Trimming removed 3 bases from V and 3 bases from J; junction bases left unmatched: 16. The germline CDR1 and CDR2 sequences are MNHNS and SASEGT. The CDR3 is 19 residues long. CDR3 nucleotides: TGTGCCAGCAGTGACCAACCTCTAGCGGGGGCCGTTCTCAAAGAGACCCAGTACTTC. Encoded protein: CASSDQPLAGAVLKETQYF.

About this clonotype: This clone may be a read error of a much larger clone one base away. The chain employs TRBV6-5 and TRBJ2-1, with TRBD1 as a possible D gene (6 bases). CDR1 and CDR2 from the germline V gene are MNHEY and SVGAGI. The length of the CDR3 is 15 residues. The chain's CDR3 is CASRDRQSSYNGQFF. The CDR3 DNA reads TGTGCCAGCAGAGACAGGCAGAGCTCCTACAATGGGCAGTTCTTC.

A few counts support this clonotype. V is TRBV7-2 and J is TRBJ2-7, with D tentatively TRBD1 (6 bases). The germline CDR1 and CDR2 sequences are SGHTA and FQGNSA. The CDR3 is 12 residues long. V was pared by 10 bases and J by 2 bases, with 12 bases between. The CDR3 protein is CATGRDTYEQYF. As DNA, the CDR3 is TGTGCCACAGGAAGGGACACCTACGAGCAGTACTTC.

V usage is TRBV7-8 and J usage is TRBJ2-7; TRBD2 aligns across 8 bases. Germline V lookup: CDR1 SGHVS, CDR2 FQNEAQ. The CDR3 extends over 18 amino acids. V lost 1 base and J lost 2; bases outside the gene matches: 13. The CDR3 region has the DNA TGTGCCAGCAGCTTAGGGATCCCGGGGGGGACGGTACCCTACGAGCAGTACTTC. Translating it yields CASSLGIPGGTVPYEQYF.

This clonotype was counted once. Here the CDR3 DNA reads TGTGCCAGCTCACCACCGAGGGGACAGGGCAACAATGAGCAGTTCTTC. This sequence encodes CASSPPRGQGNNEQFF. The V call is TRBV18, the J call TRBJ2-1; 9 nucleotides match TRBD1. Germline values: CDR1 KGHSH, CDR2 LQKENI. The CDR3 length is 16 residues. The V and J ends lost 0 bases and 5 bases, in that order; junction bases with no gene match: 5.

The J gene is TRBJ2-1, the V gene TRBV5-1; D remains unclear. The CDR3 loop spans 15 amino acids. Per germline, CDR1 SGHRS and CDR2 YFSETQ. V lost 1 base and J lost 2, with 10 bases in between. CDR3 in DNA: TGCGCCAGCAGCTTGAGTGACAAAACCTACAATGAGCAGTTCTTC. Its protein is CASSLSDKTYNEQFF.

V usage is TRBV3-1 and J usage is TRBJ1-5, with a weak D call TRBD1 (6 bases). Germline V gene lookup returns CDR1 LGHDT and CDR2 YNNKEL (reference sequence). This CDR3 has 17 amino acids. Trimming left V 4 bases short and J 7 bases short, with 23 bases between. CDR3 DNA: TGTGCCAGCAGCCCCAATCTTCGGGGGGCATCTTGGCAGCCCCAGCATTTT. Translation: CASSPNLRGASWQPQHF. The variable domain in full, with the rest retrieved from reference TRBV3-1 and TRBJ1-5, is DTAVSQTPKYLVTQMGNDKSIKCEQNLGHDTMYWYKQDSKKFLKIMFSYNNKELIINETVPNRFSPKSPDKAHLNLHINSLELGDSAVYFCASSPNLRGASWQPQHFGDGTRLSIL.

This clonotype was seen a handful of times. The chain couples TRBV25-1 to TRBJ1-1, with a weak D call TRBD1 (6 bases). The V and J ends lost 8 bases and 4 bases respectively, with 20 bases between them. Germline loops: CDR1 MGHDK, CDR2 SYGVNS. The CDR3 runs 15 residues. The CDR3 spells CASSRVTGATTEAFF. The CDR3 DNA follows: TGTGCCAGCTCCCGGGTGACGGGGGCGACCACTGAAGCTTTCTTT.

The CDR3: CASSLAGGIYEQYF. The DNA of the CDR3 is TGTGCCAGCAGTTTAGCGGGGGGCATCTACGAGCAGTACTTC. The rearrangement joins TRBV28 to TRBJ2-7; 8 bases are shared with TRBD2. CDR3 size: 14 residues. From germline, CDR1 is MDHEN and CDR2 SYDVKM. Trimming at V came to 2 bases and at J to 3 bases, leaving 3 bases not matched to a gene.

The V and J genes are TRBV7-2 and TRBJ2-5, with D perhaps matching TRBD2 (6 bases). Trimming removed 3 bases from V and 11 bases from J, with 28 bases in between. The CDR3 is made up of 17 amino acids. Germline V gives CDR1 SGHTA, CDR2 FQGNSA. This CDR3 is CASSFGGWGGPYNEQYF. Here the CDR3 DNA reads TGTGCCAGCAGCTTTGGGGGATGGGGAGGCCCCTACAATGAGCAGTACTTC.

The rearrangement links TRBV6-2 or TRBV6-3 to TRBJ2-1; 11 bases are a match to TRBD2. The length of the CDR3 is 16 residues. Germline V gene sequence: CDR1 MNHEY, CDR2 SVGEGT. The trim removed 3 bases at V and 2 bases at J, leaving 3 bases unmatched. CDR3 nucleotide sequence: TGTGCCAGCAGTTATTCACTAGCGGGGGCCTACAATGAGCAGTTCTTC. Its protein is CASSYSLAGAYNEQFF.

This clonotype showed up just a few times. The V call is TRBV7-6, the J call TRBJ2-4; TRBD2 agrees at 8 bases. TRBJ2-7 matches the DNA end more closely, so the J call is doubtful. Germline V gives CDR1 SGHVS, CDR2 FNYEAQ. The CDR3 sequence is 14 residues long. The CDR3 nucleotides read TGTGCCAGCAGCTTCGGGGGGGCGCAAAACGAGCAGTACTTC. Residues: CASSFGGAQNEQYF.

This chain connects TRBV7-9 to TRBJ2-3; no clear D. V lost 5 bases and J 2 bases, leaving 14 bases between the germline ends. Germline lookup yields CDR1 SEHNR and CDR2 FQNEAQ (reference sequence). The CDR3 spans 15 residues. CDR3 sequence: CASSRPGEFTDTQYF. The CDR3 region has the DNA TGTGCCAGCAGCCGTCCCGGAGAATTCACAGATACGCAGTATTTT.

The V call is TRBV7-9, the J call TRBJ1-4; 9 bases map to TRBD1. The CDR3 loop spans 18 amino acids. The junction had 12 bases not matched to a gene; V was cut back by 7 bases and J by 0 bases. The germline CDR1 and CDR2 sequences are SEHNR and FQNEAQ (reference sequence). As DNA, the CDR3 is TGTGCCAGCACCGCACGACAGGGGGGGTTGGCAACTAATGAAAAACTGTTTTTT. Protein sequence: CASTARQGGLATNEKLFF.

This clonotype is a singleton in its sample. The genes are TRBV6-2 or TRBV6-3 and TRBJ1-4; perhaps TRBD1 as D (6 bases). Trimming shortened V by 2 bases and J by 4 bases, and 17 bases separated the two germline ends. This CDR3 comprises 17 residues. The germline V gene encodes CDR1 MNHEY and CDR2 SVGEGT. The CDR3 loop is CASSYGQYRTVNEKLFF. The DNA for the CDR3 is TGTGCCAGCAGTTACGGACAGTACCGGACCGTTAATGAAAAACTGTTTTTT.

The rearrangement joins TRBV6-5 to TRBJ2-5; D might be TRBD1 (6 bases). V lost 2 bases and J lost 1, with 14 bases in between. Per germline, CDR1 MNHEY and CDR2 SVGAGI. The CDR3 covers 16 residues. The CDR3 here is CASSYRTANFQETQYF. CDR3 nucleotide sequence: TGTGCCAGCAGTTACAGGACAGCGAATTTCCAAGAGACCCAGTACTTC.

This clonotype has only a few counts. CDR3 region: CATSRTSGEYQETQYF. DNA of the CDR3: TGTGCCACCAGCAGGACTAGCGGGGAGTACCAAGAGACCCAGTACTTC. V and J are TRBV15 and TRBJ2-5, with 11 bases matching TRBD2. This CDR3 has 16 residues. Germline V gene sequence: CDR1 LNHNV, CDR2 YYDKDF (reference sequence). With V trimmed by 3 bases and J by 0 bases, 3 bases remained unmatched.

This clonotype was counted a few times. The gene calls are TRBV7-2 and TRBJ1-1, with 8 bases fitting TRBD1. J was trimmed by 5 bases and V by 4 bases; bases with no gene match: 6. The germline gives CDR1 SGHTA, CDR2 FQGNSA. This CDR3 is 14 amino acids long. The CDR3: CASSSQGAWTEAFF. The CDR3 region has the DNA TGTGCCAGCAGCTCTCAGGGGGCATGGACTGAAGCTTTCTTT.

This clonotype has just one count. One end of the junction fails to match germline, which may point to a read error. This chain joins TRBV29-1 and TRBJ1-3; tentatively, D is TRBD1 (5 bases). CDR3 length equals 15 residues. Per the germline V gene, CDR1 is SQVTM and CDR2 is ANQGSEA. CDR3 sequence (DNA): TGCAGCGTTGAAGATCGGGGGTCCTCTGGGAACACCATATATTTT. It codes for CSVEDRGSSGNTIYF.